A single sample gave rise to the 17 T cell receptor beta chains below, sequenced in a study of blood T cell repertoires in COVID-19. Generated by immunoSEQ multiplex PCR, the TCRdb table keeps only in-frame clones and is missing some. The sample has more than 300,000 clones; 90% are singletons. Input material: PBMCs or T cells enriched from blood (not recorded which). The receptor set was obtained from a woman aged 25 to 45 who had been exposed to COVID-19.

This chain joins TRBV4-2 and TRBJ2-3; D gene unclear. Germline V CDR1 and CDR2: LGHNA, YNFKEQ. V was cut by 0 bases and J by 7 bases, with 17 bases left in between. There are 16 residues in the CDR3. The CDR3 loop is CASSQESRPLENTQYF. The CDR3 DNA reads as TGTGCCAGCAGCCAAGAGTCGCGGCCTCTGGAGAATACGCAGTATTTT.

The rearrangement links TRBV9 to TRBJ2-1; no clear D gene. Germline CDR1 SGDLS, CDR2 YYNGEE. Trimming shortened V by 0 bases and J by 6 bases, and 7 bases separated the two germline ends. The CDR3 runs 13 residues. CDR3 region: CASSVGLPNEQFF. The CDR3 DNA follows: TGTGCCAGCAGCGTAGGGCTCCCCAATGAGCAGTTCTTC.

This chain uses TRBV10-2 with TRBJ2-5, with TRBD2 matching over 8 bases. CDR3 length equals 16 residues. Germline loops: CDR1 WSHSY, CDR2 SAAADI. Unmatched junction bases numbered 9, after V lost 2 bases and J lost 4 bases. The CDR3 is CASSEPGTSGTETQYF. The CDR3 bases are TGCGCCAGCAGTGAGCCCGGGACTAGTGGAACAGAGACCCAGTACTTC.

This chain's CDR3 is CASSPRTGLNYGYTF. The CDR3 DNA reads as TGCGCCAGCAGCCCTCGGACAGGGCTTAACTATGGCTACACCTTC. The genes are TRBV4-3 and TRBJ1-2; 8 positions agree with TRBD1. The V and J ends lost 4 bases and 1 base, in that order; junction bases with no gene match: 5. Germline V lookup: CDR1 LGHNA, CDR2 YSLEER. The CDR3 runs 15 residues.

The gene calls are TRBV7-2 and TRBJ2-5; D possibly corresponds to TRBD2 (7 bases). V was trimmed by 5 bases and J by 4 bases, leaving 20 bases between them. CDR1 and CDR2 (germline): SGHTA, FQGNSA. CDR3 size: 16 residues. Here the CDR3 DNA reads TGTGCCAGCAGCCCCATGGGCGGGGGCCAAGGAGAGACCCAGTACTTC. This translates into CASSPMGGGQGETQYF.

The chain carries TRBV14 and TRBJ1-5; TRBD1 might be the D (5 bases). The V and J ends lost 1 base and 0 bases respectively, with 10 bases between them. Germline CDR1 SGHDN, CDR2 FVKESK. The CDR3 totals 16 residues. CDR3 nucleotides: TGTGCCAGCAGCCAAGGTCCAGGGTATAGCAATCAGCCCCAGCATTTT. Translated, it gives CASSQGPGYSNQPQHF.

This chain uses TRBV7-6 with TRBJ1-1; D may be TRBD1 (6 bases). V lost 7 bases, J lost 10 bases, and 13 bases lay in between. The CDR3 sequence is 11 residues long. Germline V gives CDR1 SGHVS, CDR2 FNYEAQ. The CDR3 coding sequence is TGTGCCAGCACCGTAGGGGGGGTAGCTTTCTTT. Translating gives CASTVGGVAFF.

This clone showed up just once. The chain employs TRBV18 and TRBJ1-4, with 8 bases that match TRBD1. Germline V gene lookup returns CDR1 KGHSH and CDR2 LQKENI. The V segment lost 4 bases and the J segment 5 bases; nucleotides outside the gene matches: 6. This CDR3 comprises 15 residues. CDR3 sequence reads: CASSQGQVWNEKLFF. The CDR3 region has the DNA TGTGCCAGCTCACAGGGACAGGTTTGGAATGAAAAACTGTTTTTT.

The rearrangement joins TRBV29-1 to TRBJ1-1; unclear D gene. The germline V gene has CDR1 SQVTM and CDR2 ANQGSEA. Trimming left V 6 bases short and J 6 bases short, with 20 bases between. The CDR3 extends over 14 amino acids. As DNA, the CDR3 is TGCAGCGTCCGGACCGACGGGAGGGCTTCTGAAGCTTTCTTT. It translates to CSVRTDGRASEAFF.

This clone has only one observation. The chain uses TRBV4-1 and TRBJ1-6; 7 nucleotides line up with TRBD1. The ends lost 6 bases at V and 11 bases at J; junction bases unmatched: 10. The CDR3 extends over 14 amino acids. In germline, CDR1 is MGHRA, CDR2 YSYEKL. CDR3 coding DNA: TGCGCCAGCAGTAAGGGACAGAGTAAGACACCCCTCCACTTT. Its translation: CASSKGQSKTPLHF.

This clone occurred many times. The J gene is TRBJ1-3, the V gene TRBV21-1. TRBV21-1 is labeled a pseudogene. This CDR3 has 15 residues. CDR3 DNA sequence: TGTGCCAGCAGCAACGGGAGGGCCGATGGAAACACCATATATTTT. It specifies CASSNGRADGNTIYF.

The CDR3 region is CASSIGTTAEAFF. CDR3 DNA sequence: TGTGCCAGTAGTATAGGGACAACCGCTGAAGCTTTCTTT. The V call is TRBV19, the J call TRBJ1-1, with a tentative D call TRBD1 (5 bases). Trimming removed 1 base from V and 6 bases from J, with 9 bases in between. This CDR3 spans 13 amino acids. The germline gives CDR1 LNHDA, CDR2 SQIVND (reference sequence).

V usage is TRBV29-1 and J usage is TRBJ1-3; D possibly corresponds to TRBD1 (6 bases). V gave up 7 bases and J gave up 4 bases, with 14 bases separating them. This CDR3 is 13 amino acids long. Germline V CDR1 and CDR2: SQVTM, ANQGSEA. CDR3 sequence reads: CSARTVLGNTIYF. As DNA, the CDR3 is TGCAGCGCCCGGACAGTGTTAGGAAACACCATATATTTT.

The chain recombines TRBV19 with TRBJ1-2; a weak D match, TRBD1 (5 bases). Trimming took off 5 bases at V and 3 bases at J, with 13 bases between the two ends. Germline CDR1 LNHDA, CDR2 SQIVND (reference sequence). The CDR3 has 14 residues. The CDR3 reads CASSAVGGDYGYTF. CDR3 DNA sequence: TGTGCCAGTAGTGCAGTTGGAGGGGACTATGGCTACACCTTC.

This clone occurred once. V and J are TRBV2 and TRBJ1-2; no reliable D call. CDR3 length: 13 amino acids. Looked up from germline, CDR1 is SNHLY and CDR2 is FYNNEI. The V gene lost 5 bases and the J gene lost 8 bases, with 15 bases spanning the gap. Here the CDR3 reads CASSSETRRGYTF. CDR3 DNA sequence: TGTGCCAGCAGTTCTGAGACTCGACGGGGCTACACCTTC. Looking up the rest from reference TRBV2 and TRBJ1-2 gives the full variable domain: EPEVTQTPSHQVTQMGQEVILRCVPISNHLYFYWYRQILGQKVEFLVSFYNNEISEKSEIFDDQFSVERPDGSNFTLKIRSTKLEDSAMYFCASSSETRRGYTFGSGTRLTVV.

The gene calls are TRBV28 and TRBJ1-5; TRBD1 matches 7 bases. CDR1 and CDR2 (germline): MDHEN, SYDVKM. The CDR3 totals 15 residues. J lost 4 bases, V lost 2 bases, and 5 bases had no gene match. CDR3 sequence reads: CASSLGGGRNQPQHF. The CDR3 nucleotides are TGTGCCAGCAGTTTAGGAGGGGGCCGAAATCAGCCCCAGCATTTT.

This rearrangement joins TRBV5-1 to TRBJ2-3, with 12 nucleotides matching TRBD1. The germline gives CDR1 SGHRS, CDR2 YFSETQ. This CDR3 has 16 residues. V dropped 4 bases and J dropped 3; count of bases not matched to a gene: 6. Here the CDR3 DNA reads TGCGCCAGCAGCAGGGGGACAGGGGGCGTGACAGATACGCAGTATTTT. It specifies CASSRGTGGVTDTQYF. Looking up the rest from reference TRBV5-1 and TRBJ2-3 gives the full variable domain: KAGVTQTPRYLIKTRGQQVTLSCSPISGHRSVSWYQQTPGQGLQFLFEYFSETQRNKGNFPGRFSGRQFSNSRSEMNVSTLELGDSALYLCASSRGTGGVTDTQYFGPGTRLTVL.